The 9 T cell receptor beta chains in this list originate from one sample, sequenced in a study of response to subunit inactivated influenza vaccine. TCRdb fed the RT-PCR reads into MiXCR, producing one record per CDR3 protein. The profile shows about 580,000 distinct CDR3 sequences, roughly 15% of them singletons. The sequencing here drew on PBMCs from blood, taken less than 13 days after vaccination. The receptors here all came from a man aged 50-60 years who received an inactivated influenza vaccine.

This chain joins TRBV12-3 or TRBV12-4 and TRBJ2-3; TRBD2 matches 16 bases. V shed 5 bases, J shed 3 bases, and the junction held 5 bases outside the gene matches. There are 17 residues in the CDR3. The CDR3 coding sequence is TGTGCCAGCAGTCCGGGACTAGCGGGGGGGGGAACAGATACGCAGTATTTT. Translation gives CASSPGLAGGGTDTQYF.

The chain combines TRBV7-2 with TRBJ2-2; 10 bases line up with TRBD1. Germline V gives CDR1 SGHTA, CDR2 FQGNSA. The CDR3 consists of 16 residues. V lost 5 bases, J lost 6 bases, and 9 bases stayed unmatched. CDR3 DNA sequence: TGTGCCAGCAGCCGCCGACAGGGGGCCATATCCGGGGAGCTGTTTTTT. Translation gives CASSRRQGAISGELFF.

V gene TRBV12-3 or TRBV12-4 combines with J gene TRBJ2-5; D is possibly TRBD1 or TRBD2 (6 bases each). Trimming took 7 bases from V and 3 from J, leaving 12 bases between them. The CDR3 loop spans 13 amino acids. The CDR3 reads CASNLRGEETQYF. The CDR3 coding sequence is TGTGCCAGCAATTTGAGGGGGGAAGAGACCCAGTACTTC.

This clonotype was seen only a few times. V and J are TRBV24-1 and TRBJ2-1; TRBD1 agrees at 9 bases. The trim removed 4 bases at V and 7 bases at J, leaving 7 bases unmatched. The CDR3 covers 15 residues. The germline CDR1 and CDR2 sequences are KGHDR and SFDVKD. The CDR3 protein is CATSETGGAPNEQFF. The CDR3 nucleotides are TGTGCCACCAGTGAAACAGGGGGCGCGCCGAATGAGCAGTTCTTC.

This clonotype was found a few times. CDR3 coding DNA: TGTGCCAGCAGTCCATCGGGACAGGGGGCCGACAATGAGCAGTTCTTC. Its translation is CASSPSGQGADNEQFF. The gene calls are TRBV28 and TRBJ2-1; 12 nucleotides agree with TRBD1. J lost 5 bases, V lost 5 bases, and 7 bases had no gene match. The CDR3 has 16 residues. The germline gives CDR1 MDHEN, CDR2 SYDVKM.

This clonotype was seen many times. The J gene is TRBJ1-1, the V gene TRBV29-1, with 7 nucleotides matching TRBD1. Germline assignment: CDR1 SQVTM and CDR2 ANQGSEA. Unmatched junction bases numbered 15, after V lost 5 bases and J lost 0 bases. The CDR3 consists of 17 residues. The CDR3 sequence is CSVRSRGGAGVNTEAFF. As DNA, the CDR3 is TGCAGCGTTCGATCCAGAGGGGGCGCAGGGGTGAACACTGAAGCTTTCTTT. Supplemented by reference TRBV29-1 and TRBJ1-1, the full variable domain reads SAVISQKPSRDICQRGTSLTIQCQVDSQVTMMFWYRQQPGQSLTLIATANQGSEATYESGFVIDKFPISRPNLTFSTLTVSNMSPEDSSIYLCSVRSRGGAGVNTEAFFGQGTRLTVV.

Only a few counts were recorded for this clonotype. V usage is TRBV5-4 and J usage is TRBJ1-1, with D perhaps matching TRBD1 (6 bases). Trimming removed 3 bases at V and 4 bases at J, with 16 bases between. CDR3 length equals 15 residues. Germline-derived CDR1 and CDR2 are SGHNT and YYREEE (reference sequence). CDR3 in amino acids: CASSWQGGRTTEAFF. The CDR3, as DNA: TGTGCCAGCAGCTGGCAAGGGGGAAGGACCACTGAAGCTTTCTTT.

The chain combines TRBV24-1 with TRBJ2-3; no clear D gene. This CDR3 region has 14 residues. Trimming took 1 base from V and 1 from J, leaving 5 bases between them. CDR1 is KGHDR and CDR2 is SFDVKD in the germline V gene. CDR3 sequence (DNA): TGTGCCACCAGTGATTTCGGCGGCACAGATACGCAGTATTTT. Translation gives CATSDFGGTDTQYF.

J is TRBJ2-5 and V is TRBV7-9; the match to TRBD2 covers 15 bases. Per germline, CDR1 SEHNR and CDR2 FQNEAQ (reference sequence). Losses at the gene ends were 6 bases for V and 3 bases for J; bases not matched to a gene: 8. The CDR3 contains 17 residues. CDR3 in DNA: TGTGCCAGCAGTCAGTGGACTAGCGGGGGGGAGGAAGAGACCCAGTACTTC. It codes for CASSQWTSGGEEETQYF.